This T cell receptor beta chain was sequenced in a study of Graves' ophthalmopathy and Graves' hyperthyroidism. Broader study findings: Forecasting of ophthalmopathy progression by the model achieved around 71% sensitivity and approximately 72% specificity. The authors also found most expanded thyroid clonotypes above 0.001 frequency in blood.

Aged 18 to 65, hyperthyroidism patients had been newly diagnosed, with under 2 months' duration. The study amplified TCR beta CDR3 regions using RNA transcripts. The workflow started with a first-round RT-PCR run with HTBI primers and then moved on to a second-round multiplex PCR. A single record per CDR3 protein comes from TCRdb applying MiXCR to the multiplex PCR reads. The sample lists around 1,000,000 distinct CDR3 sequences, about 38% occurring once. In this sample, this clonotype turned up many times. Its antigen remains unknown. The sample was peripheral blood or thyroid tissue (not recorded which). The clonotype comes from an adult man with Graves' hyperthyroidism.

CDR3 sequence reads: CASSQNPGTRRRETQYF. DNA of the CDR3: TGTGCCAGCAGCCAAAATCCCGGGACTAGGCGCCGGGAGACCCAGTACTTC. This rearrangement joins TRBV11-2 to TRBJ2-5, with TRBD2 identical over 8 bases. V gave up 5 bases and J gave up 5 bases; unmatched junction bases: 16. Per germline, CDR1 SGHAT and CDR2 FQNNGV. CDR3 length: 17 residues.